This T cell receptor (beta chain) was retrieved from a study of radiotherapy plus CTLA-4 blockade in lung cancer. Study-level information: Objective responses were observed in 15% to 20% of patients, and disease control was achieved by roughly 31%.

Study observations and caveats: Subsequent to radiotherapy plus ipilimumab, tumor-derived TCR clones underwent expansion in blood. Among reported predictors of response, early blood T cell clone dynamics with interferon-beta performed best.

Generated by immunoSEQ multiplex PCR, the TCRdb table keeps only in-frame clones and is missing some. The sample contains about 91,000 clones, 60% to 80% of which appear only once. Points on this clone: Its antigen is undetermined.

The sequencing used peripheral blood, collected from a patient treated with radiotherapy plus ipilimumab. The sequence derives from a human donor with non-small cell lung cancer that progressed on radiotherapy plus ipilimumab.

The CDR3: CASSPFLDGNYGYTF. CDR3 DNA: TGCGCCAGCAGCCCCTTCCTGGACGGGAACTATGGCTACACCTTC. The V and J genes are TRBV4-1 and TRBJ1-2; the D is unclear. The germline CDR1 and CDR2 sequences are MGHRA and YSYEKL. The CDR3 contains 15 residues. The V end was cut by 4 bases, the J end by 2 bases, with 14 bases between.